A selection of T cell receptor beta chains follows, all from one sample in a study of T-cell reconstitution after alpha-beta-depleted transplantation in children. TCRdb reprocessed the PCR reads with MiXCR, giving one entry per CDR3 protein. Among approximately 400,000 distinct CDR3 sequences listed, approximately 11% were seen once. The sample here was PBMCs from the stem cell graft donor, taken from the stem cell graft. The receptors stem from a human donor who donated a stem cell graft to a child with acute myeloid leukemia. Both conserved end residues are part of each CDR3. The D gene is left open where the match is weak. For some rows the clone size is stated as once, few or many, or as a class when expanded; others skip it.

V	J	D	size	CDR3	DNA
TRBV29-1	TRBJ2-2	-	medium-sized	CSVLEESNTGELFF	TGCAGCGTCTTGGAGGAGAGTAACACCGGGGAGCTGTTTTTT
TRBV18	TRBJ2-1	-	many	CASSPPGAQFNEQFF	TGTGCCAGCTCACCACCGGGGGCCCAATTCAATGAGCAGTTCTTC
TRBV3-1	TRBJ2-3	TRBD2	-	CTSSQGWSGGPYTQYF	TGTACCAGCAGCCAAGGGTGGAGCGGGGGGCCTTATACGCAGTATTTT
TRBV25-1	TRBJ2-2	TRBD1	-	CASCPPGQGVLFF	TGTGCCAGCTGCCCTCCGGGACAGGGAGTCCTGTTTTTT
TRBV4-1	TRBJ2-2	-	few	CASSQSTDRANTGELFF	TGCGCCAGCAGCCAATCCACTGACAGAGCGAACACCGGGGAGCTGTTTTTT
TRBV5-1	TRBJ2-1	TRBD2	few	CASRNWREGAYNEQFF	TGCGCCAGCCGCAACTGGCGGGAGGGAGCCTACAATGAGCAGTTCTTC
TRBV5-1	TRBJ1-2	-	few	CASSLGHGGLSYGYTF	TGCGCCAGCAGCTTGGGACACGGAGGCCTATCCTATGGCTACACCTTC
TRBV7-2	TRBJ2-1	TRBD1	-	CASSVTGVHNEQFF	TGTGCCAGCAGTGTGACAGGGGTGCACAATGAGCAGTTCTTC
TRBV4-1	TRBJ2-1	-	few	CASSVRIAASDEQFF	TGCGCCAGCAGCGTCCGGATAGCGGCATCGGATGAGCAGTTCTTC
TRBV20-1	TRBJ2-7	-	-	CSASSPSYYEQYF	TGCAGTGCTAGCTCGCCTAGCTATTACGAGCAGTACTTC
TRBV29-1	TRBJ2-1	TRBD2	few	CSVRIAGILEQFF	TGCAGCGTTCGAATAGCGGGGATATTGGAGCAGTTCTTC
TRBV5-1	TRBJ2-1	TRBD2	-	CASSLEVLAGAVSSYNEQFF	TGCGCCAGCAGCTTGGAGGTTCTAGCGGGGGCCGTGAGCTCCTACAATGAGCAGTTCTTC
TRBV20-1	TRBJ2-7	-	few	CSAAPNSYEQYF	TGCAGTGCCGCCCCTAACTCCTACGAGCAGTACTTC
TRBV18	TRBJ1-1	-	-	CASSLYPTRENTEAFF	TGTGCCAGCTCACTATACCCGACACGGGAAAACACTGAAGCTTTCTTT
TRBV7-9	TRBJ2-7	-	-	CASNSVWVREQYF	TGTGCCAGCAACAGCGTGTGGGTCCGCGAGCAGTACTTC
TRBV7-2	TRBJ2-5	-	-	CASSLGAQNDKTQYF	TGTGCCAGCAGCTTAGGGGCACAGAACGACAAGACCCAGTACTTC
TRBV20-1	TRBJ2-5	TRBD2	few	CSAPPAAGVQETQYF	TGCAGTGCTCCCCCGGCGGCGGGAGTTCAAGAGACCCAGTACTTC
TRBV18	TRBJ2-5	-	few	CASSPAEQETQYF	TGTGCCAGCTCACCTGCCGAGCAAGAGACCCAGTACTTC
TRBV15	TRBJ1-1	TRBD1	few	CATSSNRDRGLTEAFF	TGTGCCACCAGCAGCAACCGGGACAGGGGGCTCACTGAAGCTTTCTTT
TRBV12-3/TRBV12-4	TRBJ1-3	-	many	CASSFLGGGNTIYF	TGTGCCAGCAGTTTCCTCGGCGGTGGAAACACCATATATTTT
TRBV5-1	TRBJ2-1	-	few	CASSLGWTASSYNEQFF	TGCGCCAGCAGCCTAGGATGGACTGCCAGCTCCTACAATGAGCAGTTCTTC
TRBV6-2/TRBV6-3	TRBJ1-1	-	once	CASSYSGMNSEAFF	TGTGCCAGCAGTTACTCCGGGATGAACAGTGAAGCTTTCTTT
TRBV9	TRBJ2-5	TRBD2	few	CASSVGGGASETQYF	TGTGCCAGCAGCGTAGGGGGAGGGGCGTCAGAGACCCAGTACTTC
TRBV28	TRBJ1-2	-	-	CASSVRVGNYGYTF	TGTGCCAGCAGTGTCAGGGTAGGGAACTATGGCTACACCTTC
TRBV20-1	TRBJ2-1	TRBD2	few	CSAPGGVRDEQFF	TGCAGTGCCCCGGGGGGGGTTCGGGATGAGCAGTTCTTC
TRBV7-9	TRBJ2-2	-	many	CASSPYSGELFF	TGTGCCAGCAGCCCCTATTCCGGGGAGCTGTTTTTT
TRBV12-3/TRBV12-4	TRBJ1-5	-	few	CASSLLLGGVGNQPQHF	TGTGCCAGCAGTTTACTGTTGGGAGGTGTCGGCAATCAGCCCCAGCATTTT
TRBV6-2/TRBV6-3	TRBJ2-1	TRBD1	-	CASSYIGTGHNEQFF	TGTGCCAGCAGTTATATCGGGACAGGGCACAATGAGCAGTTCTTC
TRBV5-1	TRBJ2-3	TRBD2	few	CASSSLAGADTQYF	TGCGCCAGCAGCTCCTTGGCGGGAGCGGATACGCAGTATTTT
TRBV6-2/TRBV6-3	TRBJ2-3	TRBD2	few	CASSPRTSPATQYF	TGTGCCAGCAGTCCTAGGACTAGCCCGGCTACGCAGTATTTT
TRBV6-1	TRBJ1-5	TRBD1	few	CASSAGTGSDQPQHF	TGTGCCAGCAGCGCCGGGACAGGGAGCGACCAGCCCCAGCATTTT
TRBV12-3/TRBV12-4	TRBJ1-1	TRBD1	-	CASSLWGTGGTEAFF	TGTGCCAGCAGTTTATGGGGGACAGGGGGCACTGAAGCTTTCTTT
TRBV7-2	TRBJ2-1	-	-	CASSQVMGPSSYNEQFF	TGTGCCAGCAGCCAGGTGATGGGGCCAAGCTCCTACAATGAGCAGTTCTTC
TRBV4-3	TRBJ2-5	-	few	CASSQDWRMRPRVQYF	TGCGCCAGCAGCCAAGATTGGAGGATGAGACCCCGGGTCCAGTACTTC
TRBV29-1	TRBJ2-5	TRBD2	-	CSVEDRASGVHQETQYF	TGCAGCGTTGAAGATCGGGCTAGCGGTGTCCACCAAGAGACCCAGTACTTC
TRBV5-1	TRBJ2-5	TRBD1	few	CASSQGTGGWETQYF	TGCGCCAGCAGCCAAGGGACAGGGGGCTGGGAGACCCAGTACTTC
TRBV20-1	TRBJ2-3	TRBD2	many	CSARESTSGSAQYF	TGCAGTGCTAGGGAATCGACTAGCGGGAGTGCGCAGTATTTT
TRBV20-1	TRBJ1-5	-	few	CSASLGHRNQPQHF	TGCAGTGCTAGCCTAGGACACCGCAATCAGCCCCAGCATTTT
TRBV30	TRBJ1-1	-	-	CAWSVYLNTEAFF	TGTGCCTGGAGTGTATACCTGAACACTGAAGCTTTCTTT
TRBV4-1	TRBJ2-3	TRBD1	-	CASSLRDRGQDTQYF	TGCGCCAGCAGCCTCCGGGACAGGGGCCAAGATACGCAGTATTTT
TRBV9	TRBJ1-1	-	few	CASSVVAGGDTEAFF	TGTGCCAGCAGCGTAGTGGCAGGTGGGGACACTGAAGCTTTCTTT
TRBV20-1	TRBJ2-1	TRBD2	-	CSARGHRLAGGPVVEQFF	TGCAGTGCTAGAGGACATCGACTAGCGGGGGGCCCAGTGGTCGAGCAGTTCTTC
TRBV29-1	TRBJ2-1	TRBD1	few	CSVRQGGNEQFF	TGCAGCGTCAGACAGGGCGGCAATGAGCAGTTCTTC
TRBV29-1	TRBJ2-5	-	many	CSVGRVDQETQYF	TGCAGCGTTGGCAGGGTGGACCAAGAGACCCAGTACTTC
TRBV2	TRBJ1-4	-	-	CASSGPRGSHEKLFF	TGTGCCAGCAGCGGACCTAGGGGGAGTCATGAAAAACTGTTTTTT
TRBV24-1	TRBJ2-1	-	few	CATSDSGVADNEQFF	TGTGCCACCAGTGATTCTGGGGTCGCGGACAATGAGCAGTTCTTC
TRBV20-1	TRBJ1-2	-	-	CSARRDLLGYTF	TGCAGTGCTAGACGCGACCTCTTAGGCTACACCTTC
TRBV6-1	TRBJ2-5	TRBD1	-	CASSDIDRGREETQYF	TGTGCCAGCAGTGATATTGACAGGGGGCGTGAAGAGACCCAGTACTTC
TRBV20-1	TRBJ1-6	TRBD1	few	CSARRQGSTLDNSPLHF	TGCAGTGCTCGACGACAGGGGAGTACCCTCGATAATTCACCCCTCCACTTT
TRBV20-1	TRBJ1-2	-	many	CSAREPYDYGYTF	TGCAGTGCTAGAGAACCCTACGACTATGGCTACACCTTC
TRBV18	TRBJ2-1	-	few	CASSPAGREFGNNEQFF	TGTGCCAGCTCACCAGCGGGAAGGGAATTCGGAAACAATGAGCAGTTCTTC
TRBV2	TRBJ1-1	-	few	CASSEIGRSNTEAFF	TGTGCCAGCAGTGAAATCGGGAGGTCGAACACTGAAGCTTTCTTT
TRBV5-1	TRBJ2-3	TRBD2	-	CASSLASGGAHTQYF	TGCGCCAGCAGCTTGGCCAGCGGGGGGGCCCATACGCAGTATTTT
TRBV12-3/TRBV12-4	TRBJ1-2	TRBD1	-	CASSFPGTGVYTF	TGTGCCAGCAGTTTCCCAGGGACAGGCGTCTACACCTTC
TRBV5-1	TRBJ2-1	TRBD2	-	CASSWTSGRAWEQFF	TGCGCCAGCAGCTGGACTAGCGGAAGAGCCTGGGAGCAGTTCTTC
TRBV9	TRBJ2-5	-	many	CASSVIGQYQETQYF	TGTGCCAGCAGCGTGATAGGACAGTACCAAGAGACCCAGTACTTC
TRBV12-3/TRBV12-4	TRBJ2-5	-	-	CASSPVATQETQYF	TGTGCCAGCAGTCCAGTAGCGACCCAAGAGACCCAGTACTTC
TRBV20-1	TRBJ2-3	-	few	CSASRSPDTQYF	TGCAGTGCTAGTAGGTCTCCAGATACGCAGTATTTT
TRBV5-1	TRBJ1-5	TRBD1	-	CASSFRRGLWQPQHF	TGCGCCAGCAGCTTTCGCAGGGGGCTTTGGCAGCCCCAGCATTTT